This is a list of T cell receptor beta chains from one sample in a study of regulatory T cells in long-lasting Graves disease. A single record per CDR3 protein comes from TCRdb applying MiXCR to the multiplex PCR reads. The sample contains a few hundred thousand distinct CDR3 sequences, 16% of which appear only once. This sample also appeared in a second study, on T cells in Graves' hyperthyroidism and ophthalmopathy.

This sample comprised peripheral blood mononuclear cells (PBMCs), obtained at new diagnosis, from a patient treated with antithyroid drugs. The receptors here all came from a woman aged 18-29 years with Graves disease. Each CDR3 is given with its conserved first and last residue. The D gene is left open where the match is weak. Clone size, where shown, is once, few, many, or a class for clones that have expanded.

CDR3aa	CDR3nt	d_gene	j_gene	abundance	v_gene
CASSPAGLGPPEGYEQYF	TGTGCCAGCAGCCCCGCGGGACTAGGCCCCCCGGAGGGCTACGAGCAGTACTTC	TRBD2	TRBJ2-7	.	TRBV3-1
CASSWLPSGKTYEQYF	TGTGCCAGCAGTTGGTTGCCTAGCGGGAAGACCTACGAGCAGTACTTC	TRBD2	TRBJ2-7	many	TRBV28
CASSIDSGRAYNEQFF	TGTGCCAGTAGTATAGATAGCGGGAGGGCCTACAATGAGCAGTTCTTC	TRBD2	TRBJ2-1	.	TRBV19
CASSLWSDTQYF	TGCGCCAGCAGCTTGTGGTCCGATACGCAGTATTTT	.	TRBJ2-3	many	TRBV5-1
CASRNRAGNYGCTF	TGCGCCAGCAGAAACAGGGCGGGGAACTATGGCTGCACCTTC	.	TRBJ1-2	.	TRBV5-1
CASSVGTAREKLFF	TGTGCCAGCAGCGTCGGGACAGCCAGAGAAAAACTGTTTTTT	TRBD1	TRBJ1-4	many	TRBV5-6
CAISGLAEGSYEQYF	TGTGCCATCAGTGGACTAGCGGAAGGGTCCTACGAGCAGTACTTC	TRBD2	TRBJ2-7	few	TRBV10-3
CASGQGSNEQFF	TGTGCCAGCGGACAGGGCTCCAATGAGCAGTTCTTC	TRBD1	TRBJ2-1	many	TRBV27
CASSQEPSVAYNEQFF	TGTGCCAGCAGCCAAGAGCCCAGCGTGGCCTACAATGAGCAGTTCTTC	.	TRBJ2-1	few	TRBV3-1
CASSRGLAGGAGYNEQFF	TGTGCCAGCAGCCGGGGACTAGCGGGAGGGGCCGGCTACAATGAGCAGTTCTTC	TRBD2	TRBJ2-1	many	TRBV7-9
CASKGASAEQFF	TGTGCCAGCAAAGGTGCATCGGCTGAGCAGTTCTTC	.	TRBJ2-1	many	TRBV11-3
CASSQDSQWETQYF	TGCGCCAGCAGCCAAGATTCGCAGTGGGAGACCCAGTACTTC	.	TRBJ2-5	.	TRBV4-3
CATTLGGSEAFF	TGTGCCACCACCCTTGGGGGTTCTGAAGCTTTCTTT	.	TRBJ1-1	few	TRBV12-3/TRBV12-4
CASTVGGGELFF	TGTGCCAGCACCGTCGGCGGCGGGGAGCTGTTTTTT	.	TRBJ2-2	.	TRBV6-1
CASSPTGAYSYNEQFF	TGCGCCAGCAGCCCAACAGGGGCTTATTCCTACAATGAGCAGTTCTTC	TRBD1	TRBJ2-1	many	TRBV5-1
CATSDRSRGGELFF	TGTGCCACCAGTGACCGGTCTAGGGGTGGGGAGCTGTTTTTT	.	TRBJ2-2	few	TRBV24-1
CASSRTTGSTGNTIYF	TGTGCCAGCAGTCGGACGACAGGATCTACTGGAAACACCATATATTTT	.	TRBJ1-3	.	TRBV12-3/TRBV12-4
CASSPPQGATYEQFF	TGTGCCAGCTCACCACCACAGGGGGCAACGTATGAGCAGTTCTTC	TRBD1	TRBJ2-1	few	TRBV18
CASSRGTSGRGSYNEQFF	TGTGCCAGTAGTCGGGGGACTAGCGGGAGGGGCTCCTACAATGAGCAGTTCTTC	TRBD2	TRBJ2-1	.	TRBV19
CASSSPSGSLETQYF	TGTGCCAGCAGTTCACCTAGCGGGAGTTTAGAGACCCAGTACTTC	TRBD2	TRBJ2-5	.	TRBV28
CASSLMRGEETQYF	TGTGCCAGCAGCTTAATGAGGGGGGAAGAGACCCAGTACTTC	.	TRBJ2-5	many	TRBV7-3
CASSGTSGTNSYNEQFF	TGTGCCAGCTCTGGGACTAGCGGCACAAACTCCTACAATGAGCAGTTCTTC	TRBD2	TRBJ2-1	.	TRBV18
CASSQPGRRLYTQYF	TGTGCCAGCAGCCAGCCGGGACGTCGCCTGTATACGCAGTATTTT	.	TRBJ2-3	.	TRBV14
CASSYLFQGEAFF	TGTGCCAGCAGTTACTTGTTTCAGGGGGAAGCTTTCTTT	.	TRBJ1-1	few	TRBV6-5
CASSSALDLDMQYF	TGTGCCAGCAGCTCCGCCTTGGATCTAGATATGCAGTATTTT	.	TRBJ2-3	.	TRBV7-2
CSATTTSTGELFF	TGCAGTGCTACAACGACTAGCACCGGGGAGCTGTTTTTT	.	TRBJ2-2	many	TRBV20-1
CATTLSTGHMNTEAFF	TGTGCCACCACCCTATCCACGGGACACATGAACACTGAAGCTTTCTTT	.	TRBJ1-1	many	TRBV6-1
CASSRLRRPNEQFF	TGTGCCAGCAGTCGCCTACGTCGGCCCAATGAGCAGTTCTTC	.	TRBJ2-1	few	TRBV6-1
CAWAKGQTYNSPLHF	TGTGCCTGGGCAAAGGGACAGACCTATAATTCACCCCTCCACTTT	TRBD1	TRBJ1-6	.	TRBV30
CASSSYPVNTEAFF	TGTGCCAGCAGCTCATACCCAGTGAACACTGAAGCTTTCTTT	.	TRBJ1-1	.	TRBV14
CASSIGINQPQHF	TGTGCCAGTAGTATAGGGATCAATCAGCCCCAGCATTTT	.	TRBJ1-5	.	TRBV19
CAISERMYGYTF	TGTGCCATCAGTGAGAGGATGTATGGCTACACCTTC	.	TRBJ1-2	.	TRBV10-3
CASKPGLGVWETQYF	TGTGCCAGCAAACCGGGACTAGGAGTTTGGGAGACCCAGTACTTC	TRBD2	TRBJ2-5	many	TRBV27
CASSQGQGWYSNQPQHF	TGCGCCAGCAGCCAAGGACAGGGCTGGTATAGCAATCAGCCCCAGCATTTT	TRBD1	TRBJ1-5	.	TRBV4-1
CASSLGQVMNTEAFF	TGTGCCAGCTCACTGGGACAAGTTATGAACACTGAAGCTTTCTTT	.	TRBJ1-1	.	TRBV18
CASSIGTRGNEQFF	TGCGCCAGCAGCATCGGGACTCGTGGCAATGAGCAGTTCTTC	.	TRBJ2-1	many	TRBV5-1
CASSLGTGTSGMLNEQFF	TGTGCCAGCAGCTTAGGGACCGGGACTAGCGGGATGTTGAATGAGCAGTTCTTC	TRBD2	TRBJ2-1	many	TRBV7-9
CSASPTSSYNEQFF	TGCAGTGCTAGCCCGACTAGCTCCTACAATGAGCAGTTCTTC	.	TRBJ2-1	many	TRBV20-1
CATYRGAYVSGNTIYF	TGTGCCACCTACCGGGGAGCCTATGTCTCTGGAAACACCATATATTTT	.	TRBJ1-3	many	TRBV28
CSAQNRDRDTGELFF	TGCAGTGCTCAAAACCGGGACAGGGACACCGGGGAGCTGTTTTTT	TRBD1	TRBJ2-2	.	TRBV20-1
CASSSLTGGITGELFF	TGTGCCAGCAGCTCACTGACAGGGGGGATAACCGGGGAGCTGTTTTTT	TRBD1	TRBJ2-2	many	TRBV7-8
CASGYRLVSYEQYF	TGTGCCAGCGGATACAGGCTAGTCAGCTACGAGCAGTACTTC	.	TRBJ2-7	many	TRBV28
CASRGTSGTTYNEQFF	TGTGCCAGCAGGGGGACTAGCGGGACCACTTACAATGAGCAGTTCTTC	TRBD2	TRBJ2-1	many	TRBV12-3/TRBV12-4
CASSLTQGTNEQFF	TGTGCCAGCAGCTTGACACAGGGGACCAATGAGCAGTTCTTC	TRBD1	TRBJ2-1	many	TRBV11-2
CSATLYPGFREQFF	TGCAGTGCTACCCTCTACCCCGGGTTCCGAGAGCAGTTCTTC	.	TRBJ2-1	many	TRBV20-1